These 15 T cell receptor beta chains were all obtained from the same sample, sequenced in a study of T-cell memory formation after mild COVID-19. TCRdb independently ran MiXCR on the 5' RACE reads; one entry per CDR3 protein. The sample has hundreds of thousands of distinct CDR3 sequences; approximately 15% are singletons. Sequencing was done on a sample of PBMCs or a T cell subset sorted from them (not recorded which). The receptors originated from a young man who had mild COVID-19 (a few samples of this study predate the infection). Cell type and time point are not known.

V is TRBV9 and J is TRBJ2-2; D may correspond to TRBD1 or TRBD2 (5 bases each). The V gene's germline CDR1 is SGDLS and CDR2 YYNGEE. V shed 0 bases and J shed 3 bases, with 18 bases lying between them. The CDR3 is made up of 18 amino acids. The CDR3 DNA reads TGTGCCAGCAGCGTAGAATTCGGTGGGGGTACGGACACCGGGGAGCTGTTTTTT. This codes for CASSVEFGGGTDTGELFF. Full variable domain (remainder filled in from reference TRBV9 and TRBJ2-2): DSGVTQTPKHLITATGQRVTLRCSPRSGDLSVYWYQQSLDQGLQFLIQYYNGEERAKGNILERFSAQQFPDLHSELNLSSLELGDSALYFCASSVEFGGGTDTGELFFGEGSRLTVL.

The gene calls are TRBV7-2 and TRBJ2-7; D is perhaps TRBD1 (5 bases). Germline V gene lookup returns CDR1 SGHTA and CDR2 FQGNSA. The CDR3 consists of 16 residues. V was pared by 5 bases and J by 1 base, with 18 bases between. The CDR3 DNA is TGTGCCAGCAGCAGTGATTCAAGGCAGGGTTCCTACGAGCAGTACTTC. Its protein is CASSSDSRQGSYEQYF.

The genes are TRBV6-6 and TRBJ1-5; D might be TRBD1 (6 bases). This CDR3 contains 13 residues. Trimming shortened V by 5 bases and J by 6 bases, and 11 bases separated the two germline ends. In germline, CDR1 is MNHNY, CDR2 SVGAGI (reference sequence). The CDR3 here is CASSRRGGQPQHF. The CDR3 DNA is TGTGCCAGCAGTAGGAGGGGGGGTCAGCCCCAGCATTTT.

This clonotype was recorded at least ten times. The rearrangement joins TRBV7-9 to TRBJ2-5; unclear D gene. V was trimmed by 5 bases and J by 3 bases, leaving 4 bases between them. The V gene's germline CDR1 is SEHNR and CDR2 FQNEAQ (reference sequence). This CDR3 has 11 residues. The CDR3 sequence: CASSKEETQYF. In DNA, the CDR3 is TGTGCCAGCAGCAAAGAAGAGACCCAGTACTTC.

A few counts support this clonotype. The chain joins TRBV5-1 to TRBJ1-2; D unresolved. CDR3 size: 15 residues. The ends were cut back, 2 bases at V and 2 bases at J, with 13 bases in the middle. Germline V gene sequence: CDR1 SGHRS, CDR2 YFSETQ. The CDR3 DNA reads TGCGCCAGCAGCTTTGGACCGGCGGGGAACTATGGCTACACCTTC. It is translated as CASSFGPAGNYGYTF.

There are a few counts of this clonotype. The chain uses TRBV7-9 and TRBJ1-5, with D perhaps TRBD1 (5 bases). Germline lookup yields CDR1 SEHNR and CDR2 FQNEAQ (reference sequence). Deletions cut 5 bases from V and 15 bases from J, with 20 bases between. The CDR3 loop spans 13 amino acids. CDR3 sequence (DNA): TGTGCCAGCAGCACAACGTCCCGGGAGGGGTTGCATTTT. Translation: CASSTTSREGLHF. Based on the CDR3 plus reference TRBV7-9 and TRBJ1-5, the full variable domain is DTGVSQNPRHKITKRGQNVTFRCDPISEHNRLYWYRQTLGQGPEFLTYFQNEAQLEKSRLLSDRFSAERPKGSFSTLEIQRTEQGDSAMYLCASSTTSREGLHFGDGTRLSIL.

CDR3 in amino acids: CASSFSRGDTQYF. As DNA, the CDR3 is TGTGCCAGCAGTTTTTCCAGAGGAGATACGCAGTATTTT. V usage is TRBV27 and J usage is TRBJ2-3; D is ambiguous. There are 13 residues in the CDR3. The V end lost 3 bases, the J end lost 5 bases, and 9 bases lay between the germline ends. Looked up from germline, CDR1 is MNHEY and CDR2 is SMNVEV (reference sequence).

This clonotype has just a few counts. The chain recombines TRBV6-2 or TRBV6-3 with TRBJ2-1, with TRBD2 matching 13 bases. The CDR3 is 15 amino acids. Germline V gene sequence: CDR1 MNHEY, CDR2 SVGEGT. The V gene end was trimmed by 6 bases and the J gene end by 8 bases; junction bases not matched to a gene: 7. For the CDR3, the DNA is TGTGCCAGCAGGACGACTAGCGGGGGGTTCCATGAGCAGTTCTTC. This codes for CASRTTSGGFHEQFF.

The CDR3: CASSLEGGDEAFF. CDR3 sequence (DNA): TGCGCCAGCAGCCTCGAAGGGGGGGATGAAGCTTTCTTT. The rearrangement uses TRBV5-1 and TRBJ1-1; possible D gene TRBD1, 6 bases. The germline V and J ends were trimmed by 4 bases and 7 bases, with 14 bases remaining between them. CDR1 SGHRS and CDR2 YFSETQ come from the germline V gene. This CDR3 comprises 13 residues.

The chain uses TRBV6-5 and TRBJ2-1, with 7 nucleotides matching TRBD1. The CDR3 is 15 amino acids. From germline, CDR1 is MNHEY and CDR2 SVGAGI. V trimming: 5 bases; J trimming: 2 bases; junction bases outside the gene matches: 6. The CDR3 here is CASSPTGFAYNEQFF. CDR3 nucleotide sequence: TGTGCCAGCAGTCCGACAGGGTTCGCCTACAATGAGCAGTTCTTC.

The chain combines TRBV6-5 with TRBJ1-1; D may be TRBD1 (6 bases). The CDR3 is made up of 13 amino acids. The V end was cut by 6 bases, the J end by 5 bases, with 13 bases between. The germline CDR1 and CDR2 sequences are MNHEY and SVGAGI. CDR3 nucleotides: TGTGCCAGCAGGGCAGGGGTTCGAACTGAAGCTTTCTTT. It specifies CASRAGVRTEAFF.

This clonotype was seen ten or more times. The DNA for the CDR3 is TGCACCAGTGCTAGGGCTTGGAGGGAGCATCAGCATTTT. This sequence encodes CTSARAWREHQHF. The chain employs TRBV1 and TRBJ1-5. TRBV1 corresponds to a pseudogene. CDR3 size: 13 residues.

This clonotype was seen a few times. The V and J genes are TRBV27 and TRBJ1-1; possibly TRBD1 for D (5 bases). The CDR3 loop spans 14 amino acids. With 5 bases removed from V and 2 bases from J, the gap between germline ends came to 12 bases. CDR1 and CDR2 from the germline V gene are MNHEY and SMNVEV (reference sequence). The DNA of the CDR3 is TGTGCCAGCAGTAAGCAGGGTCATAACACTGAAGCTTTCTTT. Its translation: CASSKQGHNTEAFF.

DNA for the CDR3: TGTGCCAGCAGTTTCCGACGGTCTGATGGGGCCCAGCATTTT. Encoded protein: CASSFRRSDGAQHF. The chain employs TRBV12-3 or TRBV12-4 and TRBJ1-5; D uncertain. The CDR3 runs to 14 residues. V was trimmed by 3 bases and J by 11 bases, leaving 17 bases between them.

In this sample, this clonotype turned up a few times. This chain uses TRBV6-2 or TRBV6-3 with TRBJ1-5, with a possible D match to TRBD1 (6 bases). This CDR3 has 13 amino acids. Germline V gene sequence: CDR1 MNHEY, CDR2 SVGEGT. V lost 6 bases and J 3 bases, leaving 9 bases between the germline ends. CDR3: CASRDRINQPQHF. The CDR3 bases are TGTGCCAGCAGGGACAGAATCAATCAGCCCCAGCATTTT.